This TCR beta chain was documented in a study of blood T cell repertoires in COVID-19. Per germline, CDR1 MDHEN and CDR2 SYDVKM. This CDR3 is 14 amino acids long. The junction had 8 bases not matched to a gene; V was cut back by 10 bases and J by 4 bases. The repertoire was sequenced with immunoSEQ multiplex PCR; TCRdb's copy has only in-frame clones and lacks some. The sample lists about 170,000 clones; about 88% were seen once. The gene calls are TRBV28 and TRBJ2-5, with 11 positions matching TRBD2. The source is a man aged 50 to 60 who had recovered from COVID-19. What was sequenced was peripheral blood. CDR3 DNA: TGTGCCATCAACAGTCTAGCGGGGGGAGAGACCCAGTACTTC. Amino acids: CAINSLAGGETQYF.